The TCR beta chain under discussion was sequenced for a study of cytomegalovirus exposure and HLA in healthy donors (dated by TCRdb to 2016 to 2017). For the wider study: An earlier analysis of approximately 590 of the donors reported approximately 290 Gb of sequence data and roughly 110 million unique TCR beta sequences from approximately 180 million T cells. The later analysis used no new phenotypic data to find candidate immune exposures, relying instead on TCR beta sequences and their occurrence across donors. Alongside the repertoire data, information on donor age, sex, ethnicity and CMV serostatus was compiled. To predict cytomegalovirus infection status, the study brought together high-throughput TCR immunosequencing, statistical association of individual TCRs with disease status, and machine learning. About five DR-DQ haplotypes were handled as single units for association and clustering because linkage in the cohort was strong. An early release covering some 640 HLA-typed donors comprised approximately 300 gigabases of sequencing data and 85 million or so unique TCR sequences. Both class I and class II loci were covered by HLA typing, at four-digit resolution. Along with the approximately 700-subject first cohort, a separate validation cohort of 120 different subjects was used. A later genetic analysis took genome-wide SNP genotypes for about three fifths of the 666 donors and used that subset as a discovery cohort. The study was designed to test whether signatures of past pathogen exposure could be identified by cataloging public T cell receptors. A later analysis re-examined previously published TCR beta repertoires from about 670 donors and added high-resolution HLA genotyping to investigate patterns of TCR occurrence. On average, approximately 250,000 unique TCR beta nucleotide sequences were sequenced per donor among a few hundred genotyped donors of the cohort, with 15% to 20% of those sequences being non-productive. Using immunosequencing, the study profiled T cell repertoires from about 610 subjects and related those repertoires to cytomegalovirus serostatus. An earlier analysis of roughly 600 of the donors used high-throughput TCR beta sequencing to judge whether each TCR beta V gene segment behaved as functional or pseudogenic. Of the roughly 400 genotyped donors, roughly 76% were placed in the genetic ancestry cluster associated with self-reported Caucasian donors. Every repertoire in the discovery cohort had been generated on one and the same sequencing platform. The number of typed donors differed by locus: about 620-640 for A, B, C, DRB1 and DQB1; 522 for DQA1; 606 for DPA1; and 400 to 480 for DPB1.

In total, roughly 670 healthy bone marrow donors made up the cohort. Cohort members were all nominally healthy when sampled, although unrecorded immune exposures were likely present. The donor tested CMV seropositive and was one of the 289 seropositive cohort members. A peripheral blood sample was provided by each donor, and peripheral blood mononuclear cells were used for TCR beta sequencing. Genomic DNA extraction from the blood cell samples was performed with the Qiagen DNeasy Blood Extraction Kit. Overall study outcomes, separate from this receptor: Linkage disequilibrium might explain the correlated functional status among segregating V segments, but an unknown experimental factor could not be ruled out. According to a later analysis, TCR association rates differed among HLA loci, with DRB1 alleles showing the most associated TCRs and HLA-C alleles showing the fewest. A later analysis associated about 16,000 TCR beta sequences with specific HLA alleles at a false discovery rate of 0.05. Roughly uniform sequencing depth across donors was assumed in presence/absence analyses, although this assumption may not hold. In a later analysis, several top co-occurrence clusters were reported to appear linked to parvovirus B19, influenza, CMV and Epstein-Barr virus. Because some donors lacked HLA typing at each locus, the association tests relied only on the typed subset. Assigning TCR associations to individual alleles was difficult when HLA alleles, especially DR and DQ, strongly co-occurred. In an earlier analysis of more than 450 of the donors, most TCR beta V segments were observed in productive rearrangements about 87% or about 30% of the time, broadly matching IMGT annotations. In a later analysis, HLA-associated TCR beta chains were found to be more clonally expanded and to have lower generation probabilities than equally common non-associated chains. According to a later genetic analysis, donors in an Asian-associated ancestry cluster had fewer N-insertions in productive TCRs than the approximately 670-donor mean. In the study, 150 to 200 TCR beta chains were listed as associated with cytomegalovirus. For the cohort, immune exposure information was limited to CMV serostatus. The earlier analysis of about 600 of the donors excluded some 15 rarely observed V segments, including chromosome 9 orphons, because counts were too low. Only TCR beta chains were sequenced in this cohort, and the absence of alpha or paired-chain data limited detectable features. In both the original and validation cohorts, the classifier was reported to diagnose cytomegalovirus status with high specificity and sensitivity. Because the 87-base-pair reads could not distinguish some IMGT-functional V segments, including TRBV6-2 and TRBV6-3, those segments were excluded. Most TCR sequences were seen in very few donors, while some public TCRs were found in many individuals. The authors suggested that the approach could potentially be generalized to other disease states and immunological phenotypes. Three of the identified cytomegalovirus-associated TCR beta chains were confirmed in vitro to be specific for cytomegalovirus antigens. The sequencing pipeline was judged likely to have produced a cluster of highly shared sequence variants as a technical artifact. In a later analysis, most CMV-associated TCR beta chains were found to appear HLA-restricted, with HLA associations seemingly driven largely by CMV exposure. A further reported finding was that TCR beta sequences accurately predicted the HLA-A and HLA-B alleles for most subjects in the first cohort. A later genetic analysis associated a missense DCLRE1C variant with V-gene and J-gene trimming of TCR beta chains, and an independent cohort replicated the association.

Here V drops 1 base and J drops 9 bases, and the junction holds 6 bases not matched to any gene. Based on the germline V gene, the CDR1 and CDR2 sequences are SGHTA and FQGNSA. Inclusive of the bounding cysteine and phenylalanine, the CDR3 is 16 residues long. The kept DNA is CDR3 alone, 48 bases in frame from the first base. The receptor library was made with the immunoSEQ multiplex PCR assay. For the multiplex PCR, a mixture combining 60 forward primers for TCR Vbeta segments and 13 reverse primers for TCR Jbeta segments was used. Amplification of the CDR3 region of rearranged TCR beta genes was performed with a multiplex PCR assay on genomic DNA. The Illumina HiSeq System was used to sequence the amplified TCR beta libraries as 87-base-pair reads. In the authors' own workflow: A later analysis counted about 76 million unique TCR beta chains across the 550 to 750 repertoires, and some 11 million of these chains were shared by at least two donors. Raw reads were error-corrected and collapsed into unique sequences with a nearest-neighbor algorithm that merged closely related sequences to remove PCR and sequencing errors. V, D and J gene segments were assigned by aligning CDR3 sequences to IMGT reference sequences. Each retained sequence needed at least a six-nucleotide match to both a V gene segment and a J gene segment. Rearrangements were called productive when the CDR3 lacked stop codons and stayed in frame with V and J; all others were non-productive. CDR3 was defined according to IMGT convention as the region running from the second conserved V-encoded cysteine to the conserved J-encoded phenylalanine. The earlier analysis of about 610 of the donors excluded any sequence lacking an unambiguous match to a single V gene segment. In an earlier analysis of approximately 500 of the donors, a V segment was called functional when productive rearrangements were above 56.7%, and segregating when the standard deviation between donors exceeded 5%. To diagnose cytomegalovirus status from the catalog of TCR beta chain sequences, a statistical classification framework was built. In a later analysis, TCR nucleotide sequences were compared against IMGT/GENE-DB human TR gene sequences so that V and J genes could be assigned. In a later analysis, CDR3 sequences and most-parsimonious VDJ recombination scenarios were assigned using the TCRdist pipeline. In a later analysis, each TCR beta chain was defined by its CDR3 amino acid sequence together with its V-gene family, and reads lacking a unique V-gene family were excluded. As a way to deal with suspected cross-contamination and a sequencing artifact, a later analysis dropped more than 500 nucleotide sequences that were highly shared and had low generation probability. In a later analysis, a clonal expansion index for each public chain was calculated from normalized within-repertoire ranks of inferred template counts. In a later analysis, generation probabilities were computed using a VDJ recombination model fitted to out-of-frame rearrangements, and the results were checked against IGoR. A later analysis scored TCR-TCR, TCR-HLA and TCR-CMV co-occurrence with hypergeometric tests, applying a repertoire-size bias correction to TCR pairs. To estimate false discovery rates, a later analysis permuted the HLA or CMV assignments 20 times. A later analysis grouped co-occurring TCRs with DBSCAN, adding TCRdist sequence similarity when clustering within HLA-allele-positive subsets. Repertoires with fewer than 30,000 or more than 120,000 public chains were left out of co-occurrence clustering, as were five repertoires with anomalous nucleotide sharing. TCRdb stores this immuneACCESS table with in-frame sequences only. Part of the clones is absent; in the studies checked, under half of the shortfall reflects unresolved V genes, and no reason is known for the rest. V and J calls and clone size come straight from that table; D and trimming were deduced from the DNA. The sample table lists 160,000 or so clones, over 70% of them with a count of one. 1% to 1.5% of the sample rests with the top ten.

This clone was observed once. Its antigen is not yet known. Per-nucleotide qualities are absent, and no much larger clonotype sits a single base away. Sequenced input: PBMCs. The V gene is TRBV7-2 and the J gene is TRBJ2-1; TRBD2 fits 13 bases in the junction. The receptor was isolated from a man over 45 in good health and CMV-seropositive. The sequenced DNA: TGTGCCAGCAGCTTAGAGGTGGGACTAGCGGGACCTGAGCAGTTCTTC. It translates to CASSLEVGLAGPEQFF. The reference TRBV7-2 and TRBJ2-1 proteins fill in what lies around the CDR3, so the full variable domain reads GAGVSQSPSNKVTEKGKDVELRCDPISGHTALYWYRQSLGQGLEFLIYFQGNSAPDKSGLPSDRFSAERTGGSVSTLTIQRTQQEDSAVYLCASSLEVGLAGPEQFFGPGTRLTVL.